The 22 T cell receptor beta chains below all came from one sample that was sequenced in a study of Ad26.COV2.S vaccination and SARS-CoV-2 variants. Treatment given: 19 received Ad26.COV2.S at low or high dose, single or two shots; several received placebo; per-sample allocation not given. All samples were drawn on day 63, counting from the first vaccine or placebo injection. TCRdb keeps only in-frame clones here, not all; method: immunoSEQ multiplex PCR. The table includes 400,000 to 450,000 clones, around 90% detected once. Sequenced here: peripheral blood, sampled in a trial of Ad26.COV2.S vaccine versus placebo. The receptor source for this set is a person aged 18-65 years who received the Ad26.COV2.S COVID-19 vaccine or a placebo.

Comment on this clone: Other DNA variants within this sample encode the same CDR3. The J gene is TRBJ2-7, the V gene TRBV19; the match to TRBD1 covers 7 bases. Per germline, CDR1 LNHDA and CDR2 SQIVND (reference sequence). V lost 5 bases to trimming and J lost 2 bases; unmatched junction nucleotides: 6. The CDR3 is 14 residues long. The CDR3 loop is CASSPGQGAYEQYF. The CDR3 DNA reads TGTGCCAGTAGTCCAGGGCAGGGGGCCTACGAGCAGTACTTC. Together with reference TRBV19 and TRBJ2-7, the CDR3 gives the full variable domain: DGGITQSPKYLFRKEGQNVTLSCEQNLNHDAMYWYRQDPGQGLRLIYYSQIVNDFQKGDIAEGYSVSREKKESFPLTVTSAQKNPTAFYLCASSPGQGAYEQYFGPGTRLTVT.

CDR3 nucleotides: TGTGCCAGCAGCACGCTGGCAGGGAACTATGGCTACACCTTC. Translation: CASSTLAGNYGYTF. V usage is TRBV28 and J usage is TRBJ1-2; D is possibly TRBD1 (5 bases). Germline V CDR1 and CDR2: MDHEN, SYDVKM. This CDR3 spans 14 amino acids. Trimming pared 6 bases from V and 2 bases from J, leaving 13 bases between.

The chain joins TRBV11-3 to TRBJ2-2; D not certain. Germline V gene lookup returns CDR1 SGHNT and CDR2 YENEEA. V was pared by 3 bases and J by 1 base, with 9 bases between. This CDR3 is 15 amino acids long. The CDR3 DNA sequence: TGTGCCAGCAGCTTGGGCCTGATGAACACCGGGGAGCTGTTTTTT. Translated, it gives CASSLGLMNTGELFF.

The CDR3 loop is CASSEQPAGGFYEQYF. CDR3 sequence (DNA): TGTGCCAGCAGTGAACAACCAGCGGGAGGATTCTACGAGCAGTACTTC. This rearrangement joins TRBV6-1 to TRBJ2-7; 9 bases align to TRBD2. This CDR3 is 16 amino acids long. Germline values: CDR1 MNHNS, CDR2 SASEGT. With 2 bases clipped from V and 3 bases from J, the junction kept 8 bases outside the gene matches.

The rearrangement links TRBV10-1 to TRBJ2-5; the match to TRBD2 covers 11 bases. The CDR3 sequence is 15 residues long. Germline V gene sequence: CDR1 WNHNN, CDR2 SYGVQD (reference sequence). The V and J ends lost 6 bases and 5 bases, in that order; junction bases with no gene match: 8. CDR3 sequence reads: CASRTTSGSGETQYF. CDR3 nucleotides: TGCGCCAGCAGAACCACTAGCGGGAGTGGGGAGACCCAGTACTTC.

The chain recombines TRBV6-5 with TRBJ2-2; 7 positions agree with TRBD2. Looked up from germline, CDR1 is MNHEY and CDR2 is SVGAGI. The length of the CDR3 is 14 residues. With V trimmed by 6 bases and J by 2 bases, 3 bases remained unmatched. The DNA for the CDR3 is TGTGCCAGCAGGGGGACTATCAACACCGGGGAGCTGTTTTTT. It specifies CASRGTINTGELFF.

The V call is TRBV7-2, the J call TRBJ2-7; D is possibly TRBD1 (6 bases). The CDR3 has 15 residues. Germline-derived CDR1 and CDR2 are SGHTA and FQGNSA. V was trimmed by 1 base and J by 3 bases, leaving 13 bases between them. CDR3 region: CASSLVVGALYEQYF. CDR3 in DNA: TGTGCCAGCAGCTTAGTTGTGGGGGCCCTCTACGAGCAGTACTTC.

Comments on this clone: Mismatch with germline at one junction end may stem from a read error. The chain employs TRBV6-2 or TRBV6-3 and TRBJ1-2; D unresolved. This CDR3 region has 16 residues. Germline V gene data show CDR1 as MNHEY and CDR2 as SVGEGT. Written as DNA, the CDR3 is TGTGCCAGCAGTACCCTATCCGCGAGAAGTCCCTATAGCTACACCTTC. Protein: CASSTLSARSPYSYTF.

The rearrangement joins TRBV18 to TRBJ2-3, with 9 bases lining up with TRBD1. CDR1 KGHSH and CDR2 LQKENI come from the germline V gene. J was trimmed by 6 bases and V by 3 bases; bases with no gene match: 10. CDR3 length: 16 amino acids. The CDR3 region is CASSPPGTGFFDTQYF. CDR3 nucleotide sequence: TGTGCCAGCTCACCGCCGGGGACAGGGTTTTTCGATACGCAGTATTTT.

In its sample, this clone was seen a few times. V usage is TRBV10-3 and J usage is TRBJ2-1; 8 positions match TRBD2. The CDR3 is made up of 14 amino acids. From germline, CDR1 is ENHRY and CDR2 SYGVKD. The V gene end was trimmed by 6 bases and the J gene end by 6 bases; junction bases not matched to a gene: 7. The CDR3 here is CAIRRTSLLNEQFF. The CDR3 bases are TGTGCCATCAGGAGGACTAGCCTGCTCAATGAGCAGTTCTTC.

Comment on this clone: Different DNA sequences within this sample yield the same CDR3. The rearrangement uses TRBV12-3 or TRBV12-4 and TRBJ2-7; no definite D call. CDR3 length: 12 residues. Trimming took off 6 bases at V and 4 bases at J, with 10 bases between the two ends. The CDR3 nucleotides read TGTGCCAGCAGCTTCGCCGGGTACGAGCAGTACTTC. It codes for CASSFAGYEQYF.

The genes are TRBV7-9 and TRBJ2-7; TRBD2 matches 12 bases. Germline V lookup: CDR1 SEHNR, CDR2 FQNEAQ (reference sequence). The CDR3 is made up of 18 amino acids. Trimming took 4 bases from V and 0 from J; bases not matched to a gene: 10. The CDR3 DNA reads as TGTGCCAGCAGCTCCACATACGGACTAGCGGGAAGCTCCTACGAGCAGTACTTC. This translates into CASSSTYGLAGSSYEQYF.

Written as DNA, the CDR3 is TGTGCCAGCAGCTTAGGAGGGTTTGAAGAGACCCAGTACTTC. Protein sequence: CASSLGGFEETQYF. The chain joins TRBV11-3 to TRBJ2-5, with D possibly being TRBD2 (5 bases). The CDR3 has 14 amino acids. The germline V gene encodes CDR1 SGHNT and CDR2 YENEEA. The V end lost 1 base, the J end lost 3 bases, and 9 bases lay between the germline ends.

This clone was observed many times. The J gene is TRBJ1-2, the V gene TRBV18; TRBD1 matches 7 bases. The CDR3 has 14 residues. The germline CDR1 and CDR2 sequences are KGHSH and LQKENI. Trimming cost V 4 bases and J 7 bases; bases outside gene matches: 9. DNA of the CDR3: TGTGCCAGCTCACAAAATGACAGGGCGGGTGGCTACACCTTC. As protein: CASSQNDRAGGYTF.

V gene TRBV21-1 combines with J gene TRBJ2-7; the table names TRBD1, a call not compared with the DNA. TRBV21-1 is a pseudogene locus. This CDR3 has 15 residues. The DNA of the CDR3 is TGTGCCAGCAGCAAAGACAGGGAAGGGTTCTACGAGCAGTACTTC. Translating it yields CASSKDREGFYEQYF.

This clone was seen only a few times. The V and J genes are TRBV12-3 or TRBV12-4 and TRBJ1-2; D unresolved. V lost 1 base, J lost 7 bases, and 4 bases lay in between. This CDR3 contains 11 residues. The CDR3 region has the DNA TGTGCCAGCAGTTTAGGGTCTGGCTACACCTTC. Translated, it gives CASSLGSGYTF.

This chain uses TRBV6-5 with TRBJ1-1, with 11 bases fitting TRBD1. The CDR3 covers 13 residues. Germline V CDR1 and CDR2: MNHEY, SVGAGI. The trim removed 7 bases at V and 4 bases at J, leaving 2 bases unmatched. Here the CDR3 reads CASTGTGGTEAFF. The CDR3 nucleotides are TGTGCCAGCACCGGGACAGGGGGCACTGAAGCTTTCTTT.

The chain joins TRBV21-1 to TRBJ1-2; the table's D call, TRBD1, was not checked against the DNA. TRBV21-1 is noted as a pseudogene. The CDR3 sequence is 15 residues long. CDR3 bases: TGTGCCAGCAGCAAAGAAGGACAGGGGGCGGTTGGCTACACCTTC. Protein product: CASSKEGQGAVGYTF.

About this clone: Other DNA sequences in the sample encode the same CDR3. CDR3 amino acids: CASSFANTEAFF. In nucleotides, the CDR3 is TGTGCCAGCAGTTTCGCGAACACTGAAGCTTTCTTT. The chain recombines TRBV12-3 or TRBV12-4 with TRBJ1-1; D is unresolved. V dropped 3 bases and J dropped 1 base, with 3 bases sitting between them. The CDR3 has 12 amino acids.

The chain links TRBV6-5 to TRBJ1-3, with D possibly TRBD1 on 5 matching bases. V gave up 6 bases and J gave up 8 bases, with 20 bases separating them. This CDR3 has 15 residues. Germline loops: CDR1 MNHEY, CDR2 SVGAGI. The CDR3 nucleotides are TGTGCCAGCAGCCCAGGGAGTTTACTGGGGGACACCATATATTTT. This encodes CASSPGSLLGDTIYF.

This clone was seen only once. This sample includes further DNA sequences coding for the same CDR3. This chain uses TRBV7-2 with TRBJ1-3, with D unclear. Trimming removed 3 bases from V and 0 bases from J, with 6 bases in between. CDR3 size: 14 residues. Germline CDR1 reads SGHTA; CDR2 reads FQGNSA. CDR3 DNA sequence: TGTGCCAGCAGCTTCCACAGCTCTGGAAACACCATATATTTT. Translation: CASSFHSSGNTIYF.

The CDR3 loop reads CASSEYRGPAGDTQYF. The CDR3 DNA sequence: TGTGCCAGCAGCGAGTACAGGGGGCCCGCCGGAGATACGCAGTATTTT. The chain has TRBV7-8 and TRBJ2-3, with 9 nucleotides matching TRBD1. The germline V gene has CDR1 SGHVS and CDR2 FQNEAQ. This CDR3 has 16 amino acids. J gave up 5 bases and V 5 bases, and 11 bases lay outside the gene matches. The whole variable domain, remainder taken from reference TRBV7-8 and TRBJ2-3, is GAGVSQSPRYKVAKRGQDVALRCDPISGHVSLFWYQQALGQGPEFLTYFQNEAQLDKSGLPSDRFFAERPEGSVSTLKIQRTQQEDSAVYLCASSEYRGPAGDTQYFGPGTRLTVL.